This T cell receptor (beta chain) came from a study of cytomegalovirus exposure and HLA in healthy donors. The ends were cut back, 3 bases at V and 2 bases at J, with 12 bases in the middle. This CDR3 spans 15 amino acids. Germline CDR1 is SGDLS and CDR2 is YYNGEE. This PCR relied on a set of 60 Vbeta primers and 13 Jbeta primers. Generated by immunoSEQ multiplex PCR, the TCRdb table keeps only in-frame clones and is missing some. Of about 100,000 clones in the sample, about 85% were seen once. V and J are TRBV9 and TRBJ2-1, with D tentatively TRBD2 (5 bases). The sample taken for sequencing was PBMCs. The clonotype comes from a young man in good health and CMV-seronegative. The CDR3 DNA sequence: TGTGCCAGCAGCGAAACGAGCGGTCCCTACAATGAGCAGTTCTTC. Its protein product is CASSETSGPYNEQFF.